This record concerns one T cell receptor (beta chain) sequence. Its antigen remains undetermined. Base-call qualities are not available, and no considerably larger clone is one nucleotide away. The data were obtained in a study of OX40 agonist ivuxolimab in advanced cancers. The study in broad terms: Ivuxolimab, which targeted the costimulatory receptor OX40 (CD134), was an agonistic, fully human IgG2 monoclonal antibody. Intravenous ivuxolimab was administered to patients every 2 weeks at six dose levels: 0.01, 0.1, 0.3, 1.5, 3 and 10 mg/kg. Of the 52 patients in dose escalation, about 20 had hepatocellular carcinoma, roughly 15 had melanoma, 9 had renal cell carcinoma and 9 had head and neck cancer. The dose-escalation cohort was roughly 80% male with a mean age of about 58 years, ranging from about 23 to 85. Patients were allowed to have had prior anti-PD-1, anti-PD-L1 or anti-CTLA-4 therapy, and around 41% of the dose-escalation patients had previously received checkpoint inhibitors. Partial responses were achieved by three dose-escalation patients, of whom one had hepatocellular carcinoma and two had cutaneous melanoma. Peripheral TCRbeta sequencing aimed to test whether ivuxolimab altered TCR sequence diversity and caused clonal T-cell expansion. The paper describes the monotherapy dose-escalation part (N of about 55 patients) of the phase I trial of ivuxolimab. The paper's findings and limits, for the study overall: Low levels of normalized T-cell clonal expansion were also seen in some nonresponding patients. Partial responders in the 0.1-3.0 mg/kg groups had among the lowest normalized peripheral clonal expansion, especially among CD8+ T cells. Antigen specificity was not determined for the clonally expanded peripheral T cells. After ivuxolimab, more expanded clones were found on average in CD8+ T cells than in CD4+ T cells. Clonal expansion of both CD4+ and CD8+ blood T cells was observed from baseline to week 6 at doses 0.1 to 3.0 mg/kg.

The trial excluded patients who had a history of autoimmune disease or who were on systemic immunosuppression. Peripheral blood for TCR sequencing was collected from all dose cohorts at baseline, on cycle 4 day 1, and on cycle 7 day 1. The samples were drawn from a first-in-human, open-label, multicenter phase I dose-escalation trial of ivuxolimab. Adults with locally advanced or metastatic melanoma, renal cell carcinoma, hepatocellular carcinoma or head and neck squamous cell carcinoma were enrolled in the trial. Before TCR sequencing, CD4+ T cells and CD8+ T cells from peripheral blood were sorted into separate populations. The V end loses 5 bases and the J end loses 7 bases, and a stretch of 20 bases separates them. From a lookup of the germline V gene, CDR1 and CDR2 are SGHAT and FQNNGV. The CDR3 numbers 15 residues from cysteine through phenylalanine. The entry retains the CDR3 DNA only, 45 bases that are in frame from base 1.

Genomic DNA was extracted from sorted cells for sequencing of the TCRbeta CDR3 region. The immunoSEQ Assay was used for sequencing of TCRbeta CDR3 regions. The table comes from immuneACCESS by way of TCRdb, which keeps in-frame sequences with V and J called. Part of the clones is missing from these tables; in studies checked, under half for an unresolved V gene and the rest for unknown reasons. This sample comprises about 73,000 clones, approximately 91% of them detected only once. The ten biggest clones cover around 0.78% of the sample. This sequence was found in an adult with an advanced solid tumor such as melanoma, head and neck, liver or kidney cancer. The starting material was CD4+ or CD8+ T cells sorted from blood, obtained in a trial of the OX40 agonist ivuxolimab. This sequence uses TRBV11-2 and TRBJ1-2; the best D guess is TRBD1, with 6 bases matching. The CDR3 in this case is CASSPSSGGQVGYTF. The base sequence is TGTGCCAGCAGCCCATCTAGTGGGGGGCAGGTTGGCTACACCTTC.